These T cell receptor beta chains were read from a single sample in a study of blood T cell repertoires in COVID-19. Assay: immunoSEQ multiplex PCR; the TCRdb copy retains only in-frame clones and omits some. Among 150,000 or so clones listed, over 75% were seen once. Sequencing was done on a sample of peripheral blood. The receptor set was obtained from a human donor in a cohort sampled during active COVID-19. Each CDR3 is given with its conserved first and last residue. The D gene is left open where the match is weak. Part of the rows lack a size; the others show once, few, many or a class for expanded clones.

len	v_gene	abundance	j_gene	d_gene	CDR3nt	CDR3aa
15	TRBV7-2	-	TRBJ2-1	TRBD2	TGTGCCAGCAGCTTAGGGCGGGGGGGCTCCCATGAGCAGTTCTTC	CASSLGRGGSHEQFF
13	TRBV11-3	-	TRBJ1-2	-	TGTGCCAGCAGCCTAGACGGGATTTATGGCTACACCTTC	CASSLDGIYGYTF
13	TRBV11-3	-	TRBJ2-1	-	TGTGCCAGCAGCTTGAGTCGGGTTAATGAGCAGTTCTTC	CASSLSRVNEQFF
12	TRBV7-2	-	TRBJ1-4	-	TGTGCCAGCAGCCTTATCCCTGAAAAACTGTTTTTT	CASSLIPEKLFF
13	TRBV11-3	-	TRBJ2-5	-	TGTGCCAGCAGCTCAGGGGGGCGAGAGACCCAGTACTTC	CASSSGGRETQYF
16	TRBV10-3	-	TRBJ1-1	-	TGTGCCACCACTCCCCTCCGGCGGGGCGGGGACACTGAAGCTTTCTTT	CATTPLRRGGDTEAFF
13	TRBV29-1	-	TRBJ2-5	TRBD1	TGCAGCGTGGGACAGGTGTATGAAGAGACCCAGTACTTC	CSVGQVYEETQYF
13	TRBV19	-	TRBJ2-1	TRBD1	TGTGCCAGCGGACAGGCCATTTACAATGAGCAGTTCTTC	CASGQAIYNEQFF
12	TRBV2	-	TRBJ1-1	-	TGTGCCAGCACCAGACAGTGGACTGAAGCTTTCTTT	CASTRQWTEAFF
15	TRBV9	-	TRBJ1-6	TRBD1	TGTGCCAGCAGCGACAGGGGCAACTATAATTCACCCCTCCACTTT	CASSDRGNYNSPLHF
17	TRBV7-8	-	TRBJ1-2	-	TGTGCCAGCAGCTTGCGGCTACCGGCCCAGGACTTCAGTGGCTACACCTTC	CASSLRLPAQDFSGYTF
13	TRBV11-3	-	TRBJ2-1	-	TGTGCCAGCACCCTGCAGGGCTACAATGAGCAGTTCTTC	CASTLQGYNEQFF
16	TRBV18	-	TRBJ2-3	-	TGTGCCAGCTCACCACATAGCGGCCAGGGCACAGATACGCAGTATTTT	CASSPHSGQGTDTQYF
15	TRBV1	-	TRBJ2-1	-	TGCACCAGCAGTCATCGACAGGGAACATACAATGAGCAGTTCTTC	CTSSHRQGTYNEQFF
15	TRBV19	-	TRBJ2-7	-	TGTGCCAGTAGTAGTGGGCAAATGTGGACTTACGAGCAGTACTTC	CASSSGQMWTYEQYF
14	TRBV2	many	TRBJ1-1	TRBD1	TGTGCCAGCAGCGTGGACAGGGGAATTACTGAAGCTTTCTTT	CASSVDRGITEAFF
12	TRBV28	-	TRBJ1-1	-	TGTGCCACCACGGGTGGGTTCACTGAAGCTTTCTTT	CATTGGFTEAFF
15	TRBV6-6	few	TRBJ1-2	-	TGTGCCAGCAGACCCTCACTGGGAGGGGTACATGGCTACACCTTC	CASRPSLGGVHGYTF
13	TRBV5-1	-	TRBJ2-5	-	TGCGCCAGCAGCTTCATGTCGAGAGAGACCCAGTACTTC	CASSFMSRETQYF
14	TRBV9	-	TRBJ2-3	TRBD2	TGTGCCAGCTCTCGACTAGCGGACACAGATACGCAGTATTTT	CASSRLADTDTQYF
15	TRBV27	-	TRBJ1-1	-	TGTGCCAGCAGTTTACGGTGGAGGCAGAACACTGAAGCTTTCTTT	CASSLRWRQNTEAFF
13	TRBV5-4	-	TRBJ1-2	-	TGTGCCAGCAGTTCTGGGACTACGCCTGGCTACACCTTC	CASSSGTTPGYTF
16	TRBV7-3	-	TRBJ2-3	TRBD2	TGTGCCAGCAGCCCCCAGCCTAGCGGGGGGGCAGATACGCAGTATTTT	CASSPQPSGGADTQYF
18	TRBV11-2	-	TRBJ1-2	-	TGTGCCAGCAGCGCGAGGGGGATAGTCTCGCCGGAAAACTATGGCTACACCTTC	CASSARGIVSPENYGYTF
15	TRBV7-2	-	TRBJ1-5	TRBD1	TGTGCCAGCAGCCCTTTCTCGACAGGGGCTCAGCCCCAGCATTTT	CASSPFSTGAQPQHF
12	TRBV11-3	-	TRBJ1-1	-	TGTGCCAGCAGCTCCAGGGTTTCTGAAGCTTTCTTT	CASSSRVSEAFF
13	TRBV30	-	TRBJ2-5	TRBD1	TGTGCCTGGAGTGGAAGGGGGCGGGAGACCCAGTACTTC	CAWSGRGRETQYF